The 21 T cell receptor beta chains presented below share a single source sample, sequenced in a study of blood T cell repertoires in COVID-19. TCRdb's copy holds only in-frame clones and misses some; the assay was immunoSEQ multiplex PCR. This table has about 99,000 clones, nearly 90% appearing once. Sequencing used peripheral blood. These receptor sequences come from a man over 45 in a cohort sampled during active COVID-19.

This clone was picked up one time. The V and J genes are TRBV3-1 (or the pseudogene TRBV3-2) and TRBJ2-1; TRBD2 aligns across 13 bases. CDR1 is LGHDT and CDR2 is YNNKEL in the germline V gene (reference sequence). The CDR3 runs to 16 residues. V was pared by 2 bases and J by 8 bases, with 6 bases of the junction left unmatched. In DNA form, the CDR3 reads TGTGCCAGCAGCCAAAACCCCGGACTAGCGGGGGATGAGCAGTTCTTC. Translating it yields CASSQNPGLAGDEQFF.

In its sample, this clone was seen a few times. The chain joins TRBV5-1 to TRBJ2-5; TRBD2 matches 14 bases. The CDR3 spans 14 residues. Germline assignment: CDR1 SGHRS and CDR2 YFSETQ. The junction had 3 bases not matched to a gene; V was cut back by 4 bases and J by 7 bases. The DNA of the CDR3 is TGCGCCAGCAGCCTCGGACTAGCGGGGGGGACCCAGTACTTC. Amino acids: CASSLGLAGGTQYF.

J is TRBJ2-5 and V is TRBV4-2, with 9 bases fitting TRBD2. Per germline, CDR1 LGHNA and CDR2 YNFKEQ. V lost 2 bases and J lost 3; bases outside the gene matches: 10. This CDR3 has 17 residues. Written as DNA, the CDR3 is TGTGCCAGCAGCCAACTTAGCGGGGGCCTCAAAGAAGAGACCCAGTACTTC. Its translation: CASSQLSGGLKEETQYF.

For the CDR3, the DNA is TGCGCCAGCAGCCTCCGACAGGGCGTTGAATTTGGCTACACCTTC. Amino acids: CASSLRQGVEFGYTF. The chain is built from TRBV4-1 and TRBJ1-2; 7 bases agree with TRBD1. V lost 4 bases to trimming and J lost 7 bases; unmatched junction nucleotides: 12. This CDR3 contains 15 residues. Germline CDR1 MGHRA, CDR2 YSYEKL.

The chain recombines TRBV3-1 (or the pseudogene TRBV3-2) with TRBJ2-6; perhaps TRBD1 as D (6 bases). There are 16 residues in the CDR3. V was cut by 3 bases and J by 0 bases, with 9 bases left in between. Looked up from germline, CDR1 is LGHDT and CDR2 is YNNKEL (reference sequence). CDR3 in DNA: TGTGCCAGCAGCCACCGAGGGGGCTCTGGGGCCAACGTCCTGACTTTC. This codes for CASSHRGGSGANVLTF.

The J gene is TRBJ2-2, the V gene TRBV5-1; D is ambiguous. Germline-derived CDR1 and CDR2 are SGHRS and YFSETQ. Trimming pared 0 bases from V and 6 bases from J, leaving 6 bases between. The CDR3 sequence is 13 residues long. CDR3: CASSLVLAGELFF. In nucleotides, the CDR3 is TGCGCCAGCAGCTTGGTTCTAGCCGGGGAGCTGTTTTTT.

The V call is TRBV7-9, the J call TRBJ1-1, with D possibly matching TRBD1 (5 bases). The ends were cut back, 6 bases at V and 5 bases at J, with 10 bases in the middle. Germline CDR1 and CDR2: SEHNR and FQNEAQ (reference sequence). The CDR3 covers 12 residues. The CDR3: CASSMGGTEAFF. The DNA for the CDR3 is TGTGCCAGCAGTATGGGGGGAACTGAAGCTTTCTTT.

This sequence joins TRBV19 and TRBJ2-7; D uncertain. CDR1 and CDR2 from the germline V gene are LNHDA and SQIVND (reference sequence). Trimming shortened V by 0 bases and J by 3 bases, and 12 bases separated the two germline ends. There are 15 residues in the CDR3. The CDR3: CASSIDLARNYEQYF. The CDR3 coding sequence is TGTGCCAGTAGTATAGATCTCGCCAGAAACTACGAGCAGTACTTC. The variable domain in full, completed from reference TRBV19 and TRBJ2-7, reads DGGITQSPKYLFRKEGQNVTLSCEQNLNHDAMYWYRQDPGQGLRLIYYSQIVNDFQKGDIAEGYSVSREKKESFPLTVTSAQKNPTAFYLCASSIDLARNYEQYFGPGTRLTVT.

The CDR3 spells CASGRANEQFF. The CDR3 coding sequence is TGCGCCAGTGGGAGGGCCAATGAGCAGTTCTTC. The gene calls are TRBV5-1 and TRBJ2-1; the match to TRBD2 covers 7 bases. The CDR3 has 11 amino acids. Trimming removed 8 bases from V and 6 bases from J; junction bases left unmatched: 2. The germline V gene has CDR1 SGHRS and CDR2 YFSETQ.

V gene TRBV3-1 (or the pseudogene TRBV3-2) combines with J gene TRBJ1-6; TRBD1 might be the D (6 bases). The CDR3 length is 14 residues. Between the trimmed V and J ends, which lost 5 bases and 9 bases, there was a span of 14 bases. Per germline, CDR1 LGHDT and CDR2 YNNKEL (reference sequence). In DNA, the CDR3 is TGTGCCAGCAGCGCCGGGACAACGATTTCACCCCTCCACTTT. It is translated as CASSAGTTISPLHF.

This chain joins TRBV11-2 and TRBJ1-3, with TRBD1 as a possible D gene (5 bases). This CDR3 is built from 14 residues. Trimming left V 4 bases short and J 1 base short, with 8 bases between. Germline V gene sequence: CDR1 SGHAT, CDR2 FQNNGV. Here the CDR3 reads CASSSGKSGNTIYF. Written as DNA, the CDR3 is TGTGCCAGCAGCTCAGGGAAATCTGGAAACACCATATATTTT.

The chain uses TRBV11-3 and TRBJ2-3; D uncertain. The germline V gene has CDR1 SGHNT and CDR2 YENEEA. The V end lost 1 base, the J end lost 5 bases, and 4 bases lay between the germline ends. The CDR3 extends over 12 amino acids. The CDR3 reads CASSLVGDTQYF. The CDR3 DNA reads TGTGCCAGCAGCTTAGTCGGAGATACGCAGTATTTT.

The sample holds one count of this clone. At one boundary the junction diverges from the germline segment, which might be a read error. The genes are TRBV4-2 and TRBJ2-2; 8 bases map to TRBD2. The CDR3 is 16 amino acids. Germline V gives CDR1 LGHNA, CDR2 YNFKEQ. The CDR3 nucleotides read TGTGCCAGCAGCCAAGGGACTAGCCGGGGGGCCGGGGAGTTGTTTTTT. This encodes CASSQGTSRGAGELFF.

This clone was observed a single time. The V call is TRBV28, the J call TRBJ1-1; a possible D gene is TRBD1 (5 bases). Deletions cut 4 bases from V and 7 bases from J, with 13 bases between. CDR1 and CDR2 (germline): MDHEN, SYDVKM. The CDR3 is 13 amino acids. This CDR3 is CASSSTGYGEAFF. CDR3 nucleotide sequence: TGTGCCAGCAGTTCAACAGGATATGGTGAAGCTTTCTTT.

The chain combines TRBV20-1 with TRBJ2-4; D unclear. The CDR3 sequence is 10 residues long. In germline, CDR1 is DFQATT, CDR2 SNEGSKA (reference sequence). V was shortened by 0 bases and J by 15 bases, with 9 bases between the two germline ends. This CDR3 is CSARDEALYF. CDR3 in DNA: TGCAGTGCTAGAGATGAGGCACTGTACTTC.

V and J are TRBV6-5 and TRBJ2-2; no definite D call. Trimming removed 2 bases at V and 0 bases at J, with 10 bases between. This CDR3 is built from 16 residues. Germline V gives CDR1 MNHEY, CDR2 SVGAGI. DNA of the CDR3: TGTGCCAGCAGTTACGTTCGTCTTACGAACACCGGGGAGCTGTTTTTT. It yields the protein CASSYVRLTNTGELFF.

CDR3 loop: CASSLSGGQGNQPQHF. The CDR3 region has the DNA TGTGCCAGCAGCTTATCCGGTGGACAGGGCAATCAGCCCCAGCATTTT. This chain uses TRBV7-9 with TRBJ1-5, with 7 bases that match TRBD1. The CDR3 totals 16 residues. V trimming: 2 bases; J trimming: 2 bases; junction bases outside the gene matches: 6. The V gene's germline CDR1 is SEHNR and CDR2 FQNEAQ (reference sequence).

The chain employs TRBV5-1 and TRBJ2-5, with unresolved D. Germline V CDR1 and CDR2: SGHRS, YFSETQ. The CDR3 runs to 13 residues. V lost 1 base and J lost 3, with 7 bases in between. CDR3 bases: TGCGCCAGCAGCTTGTCCGGTAAAGAGACCCAGTACTTC. It codes for CASSLSGKETQYF.

This chain links TRBV27 with TRBJ1-6, with D tentatively TRBD1 (5 bases). The CDR3 is 16 amino acids. Germline CDR1 MNHEY, CDR2 SMNVEV (reference sequence). V was pared by 6 bases and J by 0 bases, with 12 bases between. CDR3 protein: CASRDAGISYNSPLHF. CDR3 DNA: TGTGCCAGCAGGGACGCAGGGATCTCCTATAATTCACCCCTCCACTTT.

The rearrangement joins TRBV11-3 to TRBJ2-7; a possible D gene is TRBD1 (6 bases). Deletions cut 5 bases from V and 0 bases from J, with 11 bases between. The CDR3 extends over 14 amino acids. In germline, CDR1 is SGHNT, CDR2 YENEEA. In DNA, the CDR3 is TGTGCCAGCAGCCCACAGGGTAGCTCCTACGAGCAGTACTTC. Translating it yields CASSPQGSSYEQYF.

The V call is TRBV6-2 or TRBV6-3, the J call TRBJ2-3, with 12 bases aligning to TRBD2. CDR1 and CDR2 (germline): MNHEY, SVGEGT. The CDR3 is 18 amino acids. The V and J ends lost 2 bases and 2 bases, in that order; junction bases with no gene match: 8. CDR3 sequence: CASSYGGLAGYSTDTQYF. CDR3 nucleotides: TGTGCCAGCAGTTACGGTGGACTAGCGGGGTATTCCACAGATACGCAGTATTTT.